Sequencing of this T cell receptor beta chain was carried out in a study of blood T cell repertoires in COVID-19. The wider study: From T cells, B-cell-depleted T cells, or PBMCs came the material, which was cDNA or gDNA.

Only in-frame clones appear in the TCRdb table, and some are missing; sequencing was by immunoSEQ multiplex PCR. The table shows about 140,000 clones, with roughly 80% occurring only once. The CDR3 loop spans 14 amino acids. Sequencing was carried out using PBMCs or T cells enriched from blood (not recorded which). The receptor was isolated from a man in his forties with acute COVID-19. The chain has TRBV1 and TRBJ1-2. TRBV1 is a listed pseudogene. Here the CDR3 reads CTSTTPRSHYGYTF. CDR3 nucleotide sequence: TGCACCAGCACCACTCCTAGGTCCCACTATGGCTACACCTTC.